This T cell receptor beta chain appears in the sequencing data of a study of cytomegalovirus exposure and HLA in healthy donors. Broader study findings: The productive fraction for most TCR beta V segments was about 87% or about 30% in an earlier analysis. The study labeled 150 to 200 TCR beta chains cytomegalovirus-associated.

Note on this clone: As yet, its antigen is unknown.

Use of 60 Vbeta and 13 Jbeta primers characterized the PCR. The data were produced by immunoSEQ multiplex PCR, yet TCRdb's version contains in-frame clones alone and is incomplete. Altogether about 52,000 clones are present, around 52% being singletons, with the ten largest covering approximately 10%. V trimming: 5 bases; J trimming: 5 bases; junction bases outside the gene matches: 10. This CDR3 spans 15 amino acids. Germline-derived CDR1 and CDR2 are SNHLY and FYNNEI. Sequenced sample: PBMCs. The chain links TRBV2 to TRBJ2-5, with 8 nucleotides matching TRBD2. The TCR sequence derives from a human donor in good health. The CDR3 DNA sequence: TGTGCCAGCAGTAGGTCCGGGACTAGTGGGGAGACCCAGTACTTC. It translates to CASSRSGTSGETQYF.